The rows below give T cell receptor beta chains drawn from one sample of a study of T-cell memory formation after mild COVID-19. TCRdb fed the 5' RACE reads into MiXCR, producing one record per CDR3 protein. The top ten hold over 9% of the sample, which has about half a million distinct CDR3 sequences, 15% to 20% seen once. Input material: PBMCs or a T cell subset sorted from them (not recorded which). The receptors originated from an adult woman who had mild COVID-19 (a few samples of this study predate the infection). Cell type and time point are not known. Both conserved end residues are part of each CDR3. Each record gives: J gene, V gene, D gene, clone size, CDR3 DNA, CDR3 protein. A D gene is named only where the DNA matches it firmly. Clone size appears in some rows only: once, few, many, or a class for an expanded clone.

TRBJ2-1 TRBV20-1 NA NA TGCAGTGCTAGAGATGAAGGCGGCGTATGGGGGAATGAGCAGTTCTTC CSARDEGGVWGNEQFF
TRBJ2-3 TRBV27 TRBD1 NA TGTGCCAGCAGCCCCCTCACGACAGGGTTCGCAGATACGCAGTATTTT CASSPLTTGFADTQYF
TRBJ1-1 TRBV6-5 TRBD1 few TGTGCCAGCAGTTCCGCCCCGGGACAGGGGGCGCACGCTGAAGCTTTCTTT CASSSAPGQGAHAEAFF
TRBJ2-5 TRBV13 TRBD2 NA TGTGCCAGCAGCTTCCCCCTCGGGGCTAGCGGGGATCAAGAGACCCAGTACTTC CASSFPLGASGDQETQYF
TRBJ2-7 TRBV29-1 TRBD1 NA TGCAGCGTTGAAGACACCGGGACAGGGGGTAACGAGCAGTACTTC CSVEDTGTGGNEQYF
TRBJ1-2 TRBV20-1 NA few TGCAGTGCTAGAGTGGCCGGGGGAGTCTATGGCTACACCTTC CSARVAGGVYGYTF
TRBJ2-3 TRBV11-3 TRBD2 NA TGTGCCAGCAGCCCAGCTGGACTAGCGGGAGGGCTGGCAGATACGCAGTATTTT CASSPAGLAGGLADTQYF
TRBJ2-1 TRBV5-6 NA few TGTGCCAGCAGCTTGTCGGGACTGAGCTCCTACAATGAGCAGTTCTTC CASSLSGLSSYNEQFF
TRBJ1-5 TRBV20-1 NA NA TGCAGTGCTAGAGATGGGGCTACGGATCAGCCCCAGCATTTT CSARDGATDQPQHF
TRBJ2-7 TRBV7-8 TRBD1 few TGTGCCAGCAGCCAGTCCGGGACAGGGAGTTCCTACGAGCAGTACTTC CASSQSGTGSSYEQYF
TRBJ2-1 TRBV11-2 TRBD1 NA TGTGCCAGCAGGTCGCACAGGGGGGCCTACAATGAGCAGTTCTTC CASRSHRGAYNEQFF
TRBJ2-1 TRBV24-1 TRBD2 NA TGTGCCACCAGTGACCGGACTAGCGGGGAGCAGTTCTTC CATSDRTSGEQFF
TRBJ2-1 TRBV4-3 TRBD2 NA TGCGCCAGCAGCCAAGATTTAAACTCCCCCAGCGGGACCCACAATGAGCAGTTCTTC CASSQDLNSPSGTHNEQFF
TRBJ2-3 TRBV12-3/TRBV12-4 TRBD2 many TGTGCCAGCAAAACGACTAGCGGGGGGGCCGGTACGCAGTATTTT CASKTTSGGAGTQYF
TRBJ1-2 TRBV7-9 TRBD1 few TGTGCCAGCAGCCAAGACAGGGGCTATTACTATGGCTACACCTTC CASSQDRGYYYGYTF
TRBJ1-1 TRBV6-2/TRBV6-3 NA few TGTGCCAGCAGTTCGGACAGATACACTGAAGCTTTCTTT CASSSDRYTEAFF
TRBJ2-1 TRBV12-3/TRBV12-4 TRBD2 few TGTGCCAGCAGTTTGATGCCGAGCGGGAGCCCGAACAATGAGCAGTTCTTC CASSLMPSGSPNNEQFF
TRBJ2-2 TRBV20-1 TRBD2 few TGCAGTGCCTCACGGGGGGGCGCGAACACCGGGGAGCTGTTTTTT CSASRGGANTGELFF
TRBJ2-3 TRBV5-1 NA few TGCGCCAGCACCCCCCGGGGGCCGGGGACAGATACGCAGTATTTT CASTPRGPGTDTQYF
TRBJ2-4 TRBV5-1 NA NA TGCGCCAGCAGCTTGGTCCCGGGACTCATACGATCACTAGCCAAAAACATTCAGTACTTC CASSLVPGLIRSLAKNIQYF
TRBJ2-5 TRBV27 NA few TGTGCCAGCAGCCCCCTGCGACCCCCAGAGACCCAGTACTTC CASSPLRPPETQYF
TRBJ2-7 TRBV3-1 NA many TGCGCCAGCAGCCAGGGGAGGGGGTACGAGCAGTACTTC CASSQGRGYEQYF
TRBJ1-2 TRBV4-1 NA few TGCGCCAGCAGCCAAGATCTGGCCACGAACTATGGCTACACCTTC CASSQDLATNYGYTF
TRBJ2-2 TRBV12-3/TRBV12-4 TRBD1 NA TGTGCCAGCAGGACAGGGGGCACCGGAACCGGGGAGCTGTTTTTT CASRTGGTGTGELFF
TRBJ2-1 TRBV20-1 NA few TGCAGTGCTGGCAGACAGCGAGAGCAGTTCTTC CSAGRQREQFF
TRBJ2-1 TRBV4-2 TRBD1 NA TGTGCCAGCAGCCAAGATGAGGGACAGGGGGACAATGAGCAGTTCTTC CASSQDEGQGDNEQFF
TRBJ2-7 TRBV6-2/TRBV6-3 NA NA TGTGCCACAAGGCGGGCCTACGAGCAGTACTTC CATRRAYEQYF
TRBJ1-1 TRBV12-3/TRBV12-4 NA NA TGTGCCAGCAGTTTAGTACAGGGCTGGAACACTGAAGCTTTCTTT CASSLVQGWNTEAFF
TRBJ2-7 TRBV29-1 TRBD1 NA TGCAGCGTAGAGGTCCCGGGACAGGGGGCCTACGAGCAGTACTTC CSVEVPGQGAYEQYF
TRBJ2-1 TRBV3-1 TRBD2 many TGTGCCAGCAGCCAAGATAAGCTAGCGGGAGCAGTCAATGAGCAGTTCTTC CASSQDKLAGAVNEQFF
TRBJ2-1 TRBV2 TRBD1 NA TGTGCCATCTCAAAGGGACAGCTCTCCTACAATGAGCAGTTCTTC CAISKGQLSYNEQFF
TRBJ2-2 TRBV7-7 NA few TGTGCTAGCAGCTTCGACGGAACGAACACCGGGGAGCTGTTTTTT CASSFDGTNTGELFF
TRBJ2-3 TRBV5-1 TRBD2 NA TGCGCCAGCAGCTCCGGGACTAGCGGGTCAGATACGCAGTATTTT CASSSGTSGSDTQYF
TRBJ1-5 TRBV6-6 TRBD1 few TGTGCCAGCAGTTACTTGGGACAGGGGCAGCCCCAGCATTTT CASSYLGQGQPQHF
TRBJ2-7 TRBV9 TRBD1 many TGTGCCAGCAGCGCGCCCTGGACAGGGGACGAGCAGTACTTC CASSAPWTGDEQYF
TRBJ2-1 TRBV11-3 TRBD1 few TGTGCCAGCAGCCCACGGACAGGGCACAATGAGCAGTTCTTC CASSPRTGHNEQFF
TRBJ2-3 TRBV7-6 TRBD1 many TGTGCCAGCAGCCTCCGGGACAGAGGGTGGGATACGCAGTATTTT CASSLRDRGWDTQYF
TRBJ2-3 TRBV5-1 TRBD1 NA TGCGCCAGCAGAGGACAGGGGGCAGGGACAGATACGCAGTATTTT CASRGQGAGTDTQYF
TRBJ1-1 TRBV4-1 NA few TGCGCCAGCAGCCAAGTTATATCGGGTCTTTTACTCACGAACACTGAAGCTTTCTTT CASSQVISGLLLTNTEAFF
TRBJ2-1 TRBV20-1 TRBD2 few TGCAGTGTCAGTGATAGCGGGGGGCCCTCCTACAATGAGCAGTTCTTC CSVSDSGGPSYNEQFF
TRBJ2-1 TRBV4-1 TRBD1 NA TGCGCCAGCAGCCAACTACAGGGGGCGGGTGAGCAGTTCTTC CASSQLQGAGEQFF
TRBJ1-3 TRBV6-4 NA few TGTGCCAGCGGGCTCTCTGGAAACACCATATATTTT CASGLSGNTIYF
TRBJ1-5 TRBV18 NA NA TGTGCCAGCTCACCACCCGGCGGTAACAATCAGCCCCAGCATTTT CASSPPGGNNQPQHF
TRBJ2-3 TRBV7-2 NA few TGTGCCAGCAGCACCCGGGACCAGAAGTATTTT CASSTRDQKYF
TRBJ2-7 TRBV25-1 NA many TGTGCCAGCAGCCGGGATTACGAGCAGTACTTC CASSRDYEQYF
TRBJ2-7 TRBV7-2 NA NA TGTGCCAGCAGCTTACGGAGCGTGGGAGCCTACGAGCAGTACTTC CASSLRSVGAYEQYF
TRBJ2-1 TRBV15 TRBD1 NA TGTGCCACCAGTGAGACAGGGGGCAAGAATGAGCTGTTCTTC CATSETGGKNELFF
TRBJ2-7 TRBV7-2 TRBD1 few TGTGCCAGCAGCTTAGGGACAGGGCGTTCGGACGAGCAGTACTTC CASSLGTGRSDEQYF